The 27 T cell receptor beta chains in this list originate from one sample, sequenced in a study of beta chain features in type 1 diabetes. Whole-study results and caveats: Among patients with Type 1 diabetes, TCRB CDR3s were moderately but significantly shorter in every one of the four CD4+ subsets.

Expressed TCRB transcripts got sequenced, as all isolated RNA was reverse transcribed. Sequencing was performed with immunoSEQ multiplex PCR; in TCRdb, only in-frame clones are kept and a portion is missing. This repertoire shows 600,000 or so clones, more than 13% found once; its top ten account for nearly 0.04%. Their recognized antigens are unknown. Source material: naive CD4+ T cells from blood. The receptor set was obtained from a man in his late teens or twenties with type 1 diabetes.

This chain connects TRBV7-2 to TRBJ2-6; D uncertain. CDR1 is SGHTA, CDR2 FQGNSA, per germline. Trimming left V 2 bases short and J 0 bases short, with 14 bases between. The CDR3 spans 18 residues. The CDR3 reads CASSLFSQISSGANVLTF. For the CDR3, the DNA is TGTGCCAGCAGCTTATTCTCACAGATAAGCTCTGGGGCCAACGTCCTGACTTTC.

This clone was counted a few times. Other DNA sequences in the same sample also yield this CDR3. This chain joins TRBV9 and TRBJ2-1; 8 bases are a match to TRBD2. CDR3 length: 15 amino acids. Germline V gene lookup returns CDR1 SGDLS and CDR2 YYNGEE. V shed 0 bases, J shed 4 bases, and the junction held 3 bases outside the gene matches. The CDR3 spells CASSVDSGSYNEQFF. The CDR3 DNA reads as TGTGCCAGCAGCGTAGACAGCGGGAGTTACAATGAGCAGTTCTTC. The entire variable domain, with the rest obtained from reference TRBV9 and TRBJ2-1, is as follows: DSGVTQTPKHLITATGQRVTLRCSPRSGDLSVYWYQQSLDQGLQFLIQYYNGEERAKGNILERFSAQQFPDLHSELNLSSLELGDSALYFCASSVDSGSYNEQFFGPGTRLTVL.

Only a few counts were recorded for this clone. The DNA for the CDR3 is TGTGCCAGCGGCCACAGGGGAGACAATTCACCCCTCCACTTT. It translates to CASGHRGDNSPLHF. This sequence joins TRBV6-5 and TRBJ1-6, with 7 bases matching TRBD1. CDR3 size: 14 residues. Germline V gene lookup returns CDR1 MNHEY and CDR2 SVGAGI. J gave up 7 bases and V 8 bases, and 8 bases lay outside the gene matches.

This clone showed up just a few times. The gene calls are TRBV2 and TRBJ2-7, with 15 bases that match TRBD2. V was pared by 6 bases and J by 2 bases, with 2 bases of the junction left unmatched. This CDR3 has 15 residues. Germline V CDR1 and CDR2: SNHLY, FYNNEI. The CDR3 DNA reads as TGTGCCAGCAGCCGGACTAGCGGGAGGGCCTACGAGCAGTACTTC. Translated, it gives CASSRTSGRAYEQYF.

This chain links TRBV28 with TRBJ1-3; D call uncertain. Germline V gene data show CDR1 as MDHEN and CDR2 as SYDVKM. V was trimmed by 2 bases and J by 2 bases, leaving 1 base between them. The CDR3 loop spans 12 amino acids. The CDR3 nucleotides read TGTGCCAGCAGTTTACCTGGAAACACCATATATTTT. Translation: CASSLPGNTIYF.

The CDR3 sequence: CASSPGLAGGSGTDTQYF. CDR3 sequence (DNA): TGTGCCAGCTCACCGGGACTAGCGGGAGGGAGTGGCACAGATACGCAGTATTTT. The chain links TRBV18 to TRBJ2-3, with 16 bases fitting TRBD2. Germline V gene sequence: CDR1 KGHSH, CDR2 LQKENI. The ends lost 3 bases at V and 1 base at J; junction bases unmatched: 4. CDR3 length equals 18 residues.

This sequence joins TRBV5-1 and TRBJ2-3; D is possibly TRBD1 or TRBD2 (6 bases each). Germline V gene data show CDR1 as SGHRS and CDR2 as YFSETQ. V lost 3 bases and J 4 bases, leaving 12 bases between the germline ends. CDR3 length: 14 amino acids. CDR3: CASSSLGGADTQYF. The CDR3 bases are TGCGCCAGCAGCTCGCTCGGGGGCGCAGATACGCAGTATTTT.

This clone was counted a few times. V and J are TRBV18 and TRBJ2-4, with D hard to call. The CDR3 spans 13 residues. The V end lost 0 bases, the J end lost 6 bases, and 6 bases lay between the germline ends. In germline, CDR1 is KGHSH, CDR2 LQKENI. CDR3 sequence (DNA): TGTGCCAGCTCACCACCCCCTATAAACATTCAGTACTTC. This codes for CASSPPPINIQYF. Variable domain in full (rest from reference TRBV18 and TRBJ2-4): NAGVMQNPRHLVRRRGQEARLRCSPMKGHSHVYWYRQLPEEGLKFMVYLQKENIIDESGMPKERFSAEFPKEGPSILRIQQVVRGDSAAYFCASSPPPINIQYFGAGTRLSVL.

This clone was counted between two and nine times. The chain combines TRBV5-6 with TRBJ1-2, with 7 bases matching TRBD1. The CDR3 has 13 amino acids. Trimming at V came to 0 bases and at J to 8 bases, leaving 4 bases not matched to a gene. Germline V lookup: CDR1 SGHDT, CDR2 YYEEEE. The CDR3 DNA reads TGTGCCAGCAGCTTGGGACAGGGTGAGGGCTACACCTTC. Translation: CASSLGQGEGYTF.

The rearrangement joins TRBV7-9 to TRBJ2-4, with D possibly matching TRBD2 (7 bases). The CDR3 extends over 14 amino acids. V was clipped by 5 bases and J by 6 bases, with 14 bases between them. CDR1 and CDR2 (germline): SEHNR, FQNEAQ (reference sequence). The CDR3 sequence is CASSLPRGANIQYF. The DNA for the CDR3 is TGTGCCAGCAGCCTACCACGGGGGGCAAACATTCAGTACTTC.

CDR3 amino acids: CASSLALRTSTDTQYF. CDR3 DNA sequence: TGTGCCAGCAGCTTAGCACTTCGGACTAGCACAGATACGCAGTATTTT. The V and J genes are TRBV7-9 and TRBJ2-3; tentative D call: TRBD2 (5 bases). Trimming took 0 bases from V and 0 from J, leaving 10 bases between them. The CDR3 extends over 16 amino acids. Germline V gene sequence: CDR1 SEHNR, CDR2 FQNEAQ (reference sequence).

V gene TRBV27 combines with J gene TRBJ1-2; TRBD1 matches at 7 bases. J was trimmed by 0 bases and V by 1 base; bases with no gene match: 14. CDR3 size: 19 residues. Germline values: CDR1 MNHEY, CDR2 SMNVEV (reference sequence). The CDR3 DNA reads TGTGCCAGCAGTTTATATGGGGAGACAGGGTGGTTTGCTAACTATGGCTACACCTTC. Encoded protein: CASSLYGETGWFANYGYTF.

This clone showed up just a few times. V is TRBV11-2 and J is TRBJ2-2; D unclear. CDR3 length: 14 amino acids. Per the germline V gene, CDR1 is SGHAT and CDR2 is FQNNGV. The V and J ends lost 1 base and 2 bases respectively, with 5 bases between them. CDR3 amino acids: CASSLALNTGELFF. In DNA, the CDR3 is TGTGCCAGCAGCTTAGCCCTAAACACCGGGGAGCTGTTTTTT.

This clone appeared a few times. The chain recombines TRBV7-9 with TRBJ2-6; no reliable D call. The germline CDR1 and CDR2 sequences are SEHNR and FQNEAQ (reference sequence). With 4 bases removed from V and 0 bases from J, the gap between germline ends came to 13 bases. The CDR3 has 17 residues. The CDR3 DNA sequence: TGTGCCAGCAGCTCACCCCTTGAGGACTCTGGGGCCAACGTCCTGACTTTC. Its protein is CASSSPLEDSGANVLTF.

This chain joins TRBV20-1 and TRBJ1-2; D unclear. V dropped 7 bases and J dropped 4 bases, with 10 bases sitting between them. The CDR3 covers 11 residues. The germline V gene has CDR1 DFQATT and CDR2 SNEGSKA (reference sequence). DNA of the CDR3: TGCAGTGTTCCGGGGATCTATGGCTACACCTTC. It yields the protein CSVPGIYGYTF.

This clone was seen only once. The CDR3 loop reads CASSLARGLADSYEQYF. Written as DNA, the CDR3 is TGTGCCAGCAGCTTAGCCCGGGGACTAGCGGACTCCTACGAGCAGTACTTC. The rearrangement joins TRBV7-9 to TRBJ2-7, with 11 bases that match TRBD2. CDR3 length: 17 amino acids. V was pared by 0 bases and J by 0 bases, with 4 bases of the junction left unmatched. CDR1 is SEHNR and CDR2 is FQNEAQ in the germline V gene (reference sequence). Filled out from reference TRBV7-9 and TRBJ2-7, the complete variable domain reads DTGVSQNPRHKITKRGQNVTFRCDPISEHNRLYWYRQTLGQGPEFLTYFQNEAQLEKSRLLSDRFSAERPKGSFSTLEIQRTEQGDSAMYLCASSLARGLADSYEQYFGPGTRLTVT.

Only a few counts were recorded for this clone. J is TRBJ1-6 and V is TRBV6-1, with D uncertain. Germline V gives CDR1 MNHNS, CDR2 SASEGT. CDR3 length: 17 amino acids. Trimming cost V 2 bases and J 5 bases, with 16 bases left between them. CDR3 DNA sequence: TGTGCCAGCAGTGAAATATGGAGGTGGCAGGATAATTCACCCCTCCACTTT. Its translation: CASSEIWRWQDNSPLHF.

In regard to this clone: The sample has other DNA sequences that encode this CDR3 too. The chain uses TRBV5-1 and TRBJ2-2; 7 bases match TRBD1. V dropped 3 bases and J dropped 3; count of bases not matched to a gene: 2. Germline V gene data show CDR1 as SGHRS and CDR2 as YFSETQ. The CDR3 spans 14 residues. The CDR3 is CASSWQGDTGELFF. In nucleotides, the CDR3 is TGCGCCAGCAGCTGGCAGGGGGACACCGGGGAGCTGTTTTTT.

This clone was counted between two and nine times. This chain joins TRBV6-5 and TRBJ2-5; D uncertain. V shed 0 bases and J shed 1 base, with 9 bases lying between them. The CDR3 runs to 15 residues. Germline lookup yields CDR1 MNHEY and CDR2 SVGAGI. In nucleotides, the CDR3 is TGTGCCAGCAGTTACTCGAACGCAGTCCAAGAGACCCAGTACTTC. Its translation: CASSYSNAVQETQYF.

This clone was counted only a few times. CDR3 loop: CASSFRLAGVEQFF. The CDR3 DNA reads as TGTGCCAGCAGCTTTAGACTAGCGGGGGTTGAGCAGTTCTTC. This sequence joins TRBV7-9 and TRBJ2-1, with TRBD2 matching 12 bases. The CDR3 is made up of 14 amino acids. Germline V lookup: CDR1 SEHNR, CDR2 FQNEAQ (reference sequence). The junction had 3 bases not matched to a gene; V was cut back by 3 bases and J by 9 bases.

The chain joins TRBV2 to TRBJ1-2; no clear D gene. The germline V and J ends were trimmed by 1 base and 8 bases, with 5 bases remaining between them. The CDR3 spans 11 residues. CDR1 is SNHLY, CDR2 FYNNEI, per germline. CDR3 region: CASSEVGGYTF. DNA for the CDR3: TGTGCCAGCAGTGAAGTCGGGGGCTACACCTTC.

The sample holds a few counts of this clone. The chain couples TRBV7-2 to TRBJ1-5; D not resolved. V shed 2 bases and J shed 6 bases, with 14 bases lying between them. Germline V gene data show CDR1 as SGHTA and CDR2 as FQGNSA. This CDR3 spans 15 amino acids. CDR3 in amino acids: CASSLFARETQPQHF. CDR3 in DNA: TGTGCCAGCAGCTTATTCGCTCGCGAGACTCAGCCCCAGCATTTT.

This clone was counted only a few times. This rearrangement joins TRBV4-3 to TRBJ1-4; TRBD1 might be the D (5 bases). V was cut by 1 base and J by 8 bases, with 20 bases left in between. CDR1 and CDR2 (germline): LGHNA, YSLEER. The CDR3 length is 17 residues. Here the CDR3 DNA reads TGCGCCAGCAGCCAAGGGGCGGTGCTAGCGGGGGACGAAAAACTGTTTTTT. Residues: CASSQGAVLAGDEKLFF.

This clone was seen more than once but under ten times. V is TRBV15 and J is TRBJ2-1, with a tentative D call TRBD2 (5 bases). CDR1 is LNHNV, CDR2 YYDKDF, per germline (reference sequence). V was shortened by 0 bases and J by 6 bases, with 12 bases between the two germline ends. The CDR3 is 15 amino acids. The CDR3 is CATSRDRRDSNEQFF. CDR3 bases: TGTGCCACCAGCAGAGATCGACGGGATAGCAATGAGCAGTTCTTC.

This clone was seen a handful of times. This sample also contains other DNA sequences that code for the same CDR3. The V gene is TRBV7-9, the J gene TRBJ1-1; D is unclear. The CDR3 runs to 13 residues. V gave up 3 bases and J gave up 1 base, with 6 bases separating them. Germline V lookup: CDR1 SEHNR, CDR2 FQNEAQ (reference sequence). The CDR3 protein is CASSFTENTEAFF. The CDR3, as DNA: TGTGCCAGCAGCTTTACAGAGAACACTGAAGCTTTCTTT.

The rearrangement links TRBV5-1 to TRBJ2-5; 13 nucleotides line up with TRBD2. The CDR3 spans 16 residues. The germline gives CDR1 SGHRS, CDR2 YFSETQ. V shed 4 bases and J 5 bases; nucleotides not matched to a gene: 8. For the CDR3, the DNA is TGCGCCAGCAGCCTAGGACTAGCGGGAGAGGGTGAGACCCAGTACTTC. The encoded protein is CASSLGLAGEGETQYF.

This clone was detected a few times. This chain joins TRBV11-1 and TRBJ2-2; maybe TRBD2 (5 bases). The CDR3 is 14 amino acids. Germline V gene lookup returns CDR1 SGHAT and CDR2 FQDESV (reference sequence). V was pared by 6 bases and J by 2 bases, with 10 bases between. CDR3 residues: CASRQGSNTGELFF. CDR3 in DNA: TGTGCCAGCAGACAAGGGAGTAACACCGGGGAGCTGTTTTTT. The entire variable domain, with the rest obtained from reference TRBV11-1 and TRBJ2-2, is as follows: EAEVAQSPRYKITEKSQAVAFWCDPISGHATLYWYRQILGQGPELLVQFQDESVVDDSQLPKDRFSAERLKGVDSTLKIQPAELGDSAMYLCASRQGSNTGELFFGEGSRLTVL.